Detailed here is one T cell receptor beta chain. Its antigen is still unknown. Trimming took 2 bases from V and 4 from J; bases not matched to a gene: 16. This CDR3 has 19 residues. Germline V gene sequence: CDR1 MDHEN, CDR2 SYDVKM. This specimen comes from a study of PD-1 blockade in classical Hodgkin lymphoma. On the study more broadly: Patients were treated with nivolumab at 3 mg/kg, and this was given intravenously every 2 weeks.

Whole-study results and caveats: Possible causes of repertoire differences, disease activity or prior therapy, remain undefined.

Time point of the sample: cycle 4 day 1 (C4D1), after more than five weeks of nivolumab. There was relapse after autologous stem cell transplantation in every patient, and there was variation in brentuximab vedotin exposure. This table comes from immunoSEQ multiplex PCR, and its TCRdb copy is limited to in-frame clones, with some not included. This sample has about 20,000 clones, with nearly 80% found just once. V is TRBV28 and J is TRBJ2-3; 9 bases line up with TRBD2. The origin of this receptor is a human donor with classical Hodgkin lymphoma. Sequencing was performed on peripheral blood mononuclear cells (PBMCs), taken before the fourth cycle of nivolumab. CDR3 nucleotide sequence: TGTGCCAGCAGTTTACCCCTCGATAATAGCGGGAGAGTGGCAGATACGCAGTATTTT. It translates to CASSLPLDNSGRVADTQYF. The entire variable domain, with the rest obtained from reference TRBV28 and TRBJ2-3, is as follows: DVKVTQSSRYLVKRTGEKVFLECVQDMDHENMFWYRQDPGLGLRLIYFSYDVKMKEKGDIPEGYSVSREKKERFSLILESASTNQTSMYLCASSLPLDNSGRVADTQYFGPGTRLTVL.